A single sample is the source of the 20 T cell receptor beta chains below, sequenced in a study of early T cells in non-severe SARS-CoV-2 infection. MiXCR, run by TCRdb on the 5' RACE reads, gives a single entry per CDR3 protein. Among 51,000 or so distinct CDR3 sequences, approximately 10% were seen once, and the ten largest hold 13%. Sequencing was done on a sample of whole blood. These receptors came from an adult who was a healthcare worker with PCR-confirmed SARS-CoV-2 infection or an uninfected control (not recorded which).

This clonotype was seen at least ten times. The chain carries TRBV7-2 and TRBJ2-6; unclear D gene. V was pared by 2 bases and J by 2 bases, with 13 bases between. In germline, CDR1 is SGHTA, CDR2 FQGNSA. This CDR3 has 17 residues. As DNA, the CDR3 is TGTGCCAGCAGCTTATTTGGCAGGACGACTGGGGCCAACGTCCTGACTTTC. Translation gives CASSLFGRTTGANVLTF.

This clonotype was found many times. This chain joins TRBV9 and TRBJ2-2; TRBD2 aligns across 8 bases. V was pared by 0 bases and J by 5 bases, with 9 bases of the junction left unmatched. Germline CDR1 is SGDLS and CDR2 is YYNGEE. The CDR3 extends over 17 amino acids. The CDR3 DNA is TGTGCCAGCAGCGTAGAGATTCGCGGGGGGTCAACCGGGGAGCTGTTTTTT. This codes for CASSVEIRGGSTGELFF.

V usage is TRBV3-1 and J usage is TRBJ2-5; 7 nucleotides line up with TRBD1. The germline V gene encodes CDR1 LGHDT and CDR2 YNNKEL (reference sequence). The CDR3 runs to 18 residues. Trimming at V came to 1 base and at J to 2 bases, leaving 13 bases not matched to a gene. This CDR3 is CASSQVTGQSIYQETQYF. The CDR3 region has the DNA TGTGCCAGCAGCCAAGTTACGGGACAGTCCATATATCAAGAGACCCAGTACTTC.

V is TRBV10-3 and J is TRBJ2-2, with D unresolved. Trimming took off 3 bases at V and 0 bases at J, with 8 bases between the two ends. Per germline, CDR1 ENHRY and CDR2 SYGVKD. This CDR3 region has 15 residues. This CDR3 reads CAISERDSNTGELFF. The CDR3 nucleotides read TGTGCCATCAGTGAAAGGGATTCGAACACCGGGGAGCTGTTTTTT.

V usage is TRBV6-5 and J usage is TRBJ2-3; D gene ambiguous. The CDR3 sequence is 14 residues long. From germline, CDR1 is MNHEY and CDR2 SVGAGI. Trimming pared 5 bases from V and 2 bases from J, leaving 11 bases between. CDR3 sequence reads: CASSPLLDTDTQYF. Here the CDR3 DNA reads TGTGCCAGCAGTCCATTACTTGACACAGATACGCAGTATTTT.

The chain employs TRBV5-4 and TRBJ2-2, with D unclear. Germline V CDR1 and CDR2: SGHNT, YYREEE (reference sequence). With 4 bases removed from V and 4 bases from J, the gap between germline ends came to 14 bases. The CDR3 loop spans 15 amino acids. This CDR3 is CASSKPDISTGELFF. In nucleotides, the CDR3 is TGTGCCAGCAGCAAACCAGATATAAGCACCGGGGAGCTGTTTTTT. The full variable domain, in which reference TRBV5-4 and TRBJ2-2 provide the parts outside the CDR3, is ETGVTQSPTHLIKTRGQQVTLRCSSQSGHNTVSWYQQALGQGPQFIFQYYREEENGRGNFPPRFSGLQFPNYSSELNVNALELDDSALYLCASSKPDISTGELFFGEGSRLTVL.

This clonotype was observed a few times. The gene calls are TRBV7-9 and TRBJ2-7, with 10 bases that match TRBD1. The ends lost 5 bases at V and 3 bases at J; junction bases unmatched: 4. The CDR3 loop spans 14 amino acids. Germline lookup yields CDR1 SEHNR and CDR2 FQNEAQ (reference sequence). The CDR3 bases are TGTGCCAGCAGCCAGACAGGGGGCGACTACGAGCAGTACTTC. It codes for CASSQTGGDYEQYF. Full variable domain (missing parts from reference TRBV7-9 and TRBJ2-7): DTGVSQNPRHKITKRGQNVTFRCDPISEHNRLYWYRQTLGQGPEFLTYFQNEAQLEKSRLLSDRFSAERPKGSFSTLEIQRTEQGDSAMYLCASSQTGGDYEQYFGPGTRLTVT.

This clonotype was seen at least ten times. The CDR3 protein is CASSDGAGRNTEAFF. The CDR3 nucleotides are TGTGCCAGCAGTGATGGGGCAGGGCGGAACACTGAAGCTTTCTTT. The chain couples TRBV25-1 to TRBJ1-1; perhaps TRBD1 as D (5 bases). This CDR3 region has 15 residues. CDR1 is MGHDK, CDR2 SYGVNS, per germline. V lost 3 bases, J lost 1 base, and 12 bases lay in between.

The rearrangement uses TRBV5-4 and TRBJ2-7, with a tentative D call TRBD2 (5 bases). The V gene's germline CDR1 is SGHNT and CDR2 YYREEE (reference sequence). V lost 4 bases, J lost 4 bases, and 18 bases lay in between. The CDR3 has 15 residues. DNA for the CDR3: TGTGCCAGCAGCGAGACTCCGACCGGGGTGTACGAGCAGTACTTC. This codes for CASSETPTGVYEQYF.

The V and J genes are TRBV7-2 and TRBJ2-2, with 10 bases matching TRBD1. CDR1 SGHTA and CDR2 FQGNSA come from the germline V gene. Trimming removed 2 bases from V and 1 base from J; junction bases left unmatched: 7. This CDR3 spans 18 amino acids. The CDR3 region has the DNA TGTGCCAGCAGCTTAAGACCGACAGGGGGCTTGAACACCGGGGAGCTGTTTTTT. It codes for CASSLRPTGGLNTGELFF.

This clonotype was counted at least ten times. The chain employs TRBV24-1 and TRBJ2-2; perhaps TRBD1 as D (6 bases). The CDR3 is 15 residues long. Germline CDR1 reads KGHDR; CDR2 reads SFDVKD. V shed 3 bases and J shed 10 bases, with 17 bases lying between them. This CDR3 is CATSDITRQAPELFF. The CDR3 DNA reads TGTGCCACCAGTGATATCACAAGACAGGCCCCGGAGCTGTTTTTT.

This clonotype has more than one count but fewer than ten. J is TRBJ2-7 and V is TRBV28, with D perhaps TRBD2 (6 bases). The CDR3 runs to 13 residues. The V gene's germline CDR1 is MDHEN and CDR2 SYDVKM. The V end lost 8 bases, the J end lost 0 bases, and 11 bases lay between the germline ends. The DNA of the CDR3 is TGTGCCAGCGTTCCTAGCGACTCCTACGAGCAGTACTTC. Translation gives CASVPSDSYEQYF.

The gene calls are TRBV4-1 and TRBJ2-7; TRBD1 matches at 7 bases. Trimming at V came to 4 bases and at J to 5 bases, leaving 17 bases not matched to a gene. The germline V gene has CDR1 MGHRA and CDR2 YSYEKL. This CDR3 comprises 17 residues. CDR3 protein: CASSRGVLRDRDNEQYF. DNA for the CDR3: TGCGCCAGCAGCCGCGGTGTTCTCCGAGACAGGGACAACGAGCAGTACTTC.

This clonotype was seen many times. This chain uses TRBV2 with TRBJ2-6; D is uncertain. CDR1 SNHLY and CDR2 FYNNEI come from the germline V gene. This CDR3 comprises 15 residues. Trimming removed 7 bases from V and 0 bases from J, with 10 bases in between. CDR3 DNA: TGTGCCAGCACCGGCTCGTACTCTGGGGCCAACGTCCTGACTTTC. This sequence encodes CASTGSYSGANVLTF.

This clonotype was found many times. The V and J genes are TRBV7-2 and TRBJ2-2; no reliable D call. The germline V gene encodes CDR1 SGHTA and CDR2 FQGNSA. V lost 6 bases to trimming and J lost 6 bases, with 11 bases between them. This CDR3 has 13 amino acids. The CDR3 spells CASSWTASGELFF. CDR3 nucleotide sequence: TGTGCCAGCAGTTGGACGGCTTCCGGGGAGCTGTTTTTT.

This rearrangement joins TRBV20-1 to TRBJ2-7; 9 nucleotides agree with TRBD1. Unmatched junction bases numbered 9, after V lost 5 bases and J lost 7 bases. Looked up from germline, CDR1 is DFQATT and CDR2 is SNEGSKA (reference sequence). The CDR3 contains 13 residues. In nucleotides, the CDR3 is TGCAGTGCTCCAGGACAGGGGCCTTGGGAGCAGTACTTC. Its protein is CSAPGQGPWEQYF.

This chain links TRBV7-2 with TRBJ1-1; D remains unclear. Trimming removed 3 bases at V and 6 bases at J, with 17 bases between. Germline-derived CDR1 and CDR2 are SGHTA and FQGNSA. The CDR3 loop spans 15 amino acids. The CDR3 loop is CASSFSEKRASEAFF. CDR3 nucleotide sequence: TGTGCCAGCAGCTTCTCCGAAAAAAGGGCCTCTGAAGCTTTCTTT.

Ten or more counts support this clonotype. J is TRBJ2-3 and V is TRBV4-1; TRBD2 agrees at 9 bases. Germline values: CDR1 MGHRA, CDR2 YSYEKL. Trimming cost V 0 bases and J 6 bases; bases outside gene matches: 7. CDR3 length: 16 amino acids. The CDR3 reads CASSQEPGLALDTQYF. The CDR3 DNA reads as TGCGCCAGCAGCCAAGAACCGGGACTAGCTTTGGATACGCAGTATTTT.

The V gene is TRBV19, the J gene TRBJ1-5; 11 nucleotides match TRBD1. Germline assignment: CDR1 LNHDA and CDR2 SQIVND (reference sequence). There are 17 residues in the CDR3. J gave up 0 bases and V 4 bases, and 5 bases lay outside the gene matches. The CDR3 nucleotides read TGTGCCAGTAGTAGGACAGGGGGCGCAGATAGCAATCAGCCCCAGCATTTT. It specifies CASSRTGGADSNQPQHF.

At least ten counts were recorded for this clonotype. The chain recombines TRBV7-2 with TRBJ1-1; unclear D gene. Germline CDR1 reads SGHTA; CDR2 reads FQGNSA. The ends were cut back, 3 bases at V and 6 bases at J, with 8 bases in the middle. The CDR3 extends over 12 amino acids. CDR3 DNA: TGTGCCAGCAGCTTGAAGCCAGCTGAAGCTTTCTTT. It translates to CASSLKPAEAFF.